This T cell receptor (beta chain) was profiled in a study of T cells in Graves' hyperthyroidism and ophthalmopathy. Germline lookup yields CDR1 SGHTA and CDR2 FQGTGA. V shed 5 bases and J 5 bases; nucleotides not matched to a gene: 4. The CDR3 covers 15 residues. An approximately 9.8 ml volume of fresh peripheral blood provided the PBMCs. TCR beta CDR3 regions were amplified from RNA. First-round RT-PCR targeting the TCR CDR3 was performed with the HTBI primer set. TCRdb reprocessed the multiplex PCR reads with MiXCR, giving one entry per CDR3 protein. The repertoire holds about 680,000 distinct CDR3 sequences, with 35% as singletons. Only a few counts were recorded for this clonotype. Its specificity is not known. General study points: Also found in blood were most expanded thyroid clonotypes above 0.001.

The sequencing input was blood. V gene TRBV7-3 combines with J gene TRBJ2-2; 11 nucleotides line up with TRBD2. This clonotype was sampled from a woman aged 40-49 years with Graves' hyperthyroidism. This chain's CDR3 is CASSTRTSGTGELFF. Here the CDR3 DNA reads TGTGCCAGCAGCACCCGGACTAGCGGGACCGGGGAGCTGTTTTTT.